This TCR beta chain was found in a study of cytomegalovirus exposure and HLA in healthy donors. Study-wide points: In a later analysis, most CMV-associated TCR beta chains appeared HLA-restricted. As a later analysis showed, a missense DCLRE1C variant was linked to trimming of TCR beta V- and J-genes.

In the PCR, 60 Vbeta and 13 Jbeta primers were used. Profiling relied on immunoSEQ multiplex PCR, and the TCRdb table lists in-frame clones only, not all of them. Among tens of thousands of clones, about 78% were seen once, and the ten largest hold 3.4%. Germline CDR1 is SEHNR and CDR2 is FQNEAQ (reference sequence). CDR3 length: 15 residues. Trimming stripped 4 bases from V and 5 bases from J, with 15 bases between. This clone is labeled as medium-sized (0.01 to 0.1%). The antigen is undetermined. The gene calls are TRBV7-9 and TRBJ2-1; D may be TRBD2 (5 bases). The sample was PBMCs. This receptor was obtained from a woman aged 25 to 39 in good health and CMV-seronegative. For the CDR3, the DNA is TGTGCCAGCAGCTCCAGACTGGACGGGAACAATGAGCAGTTCTTC. Amino acid sequence: CASSSRLDGNNEQFF.